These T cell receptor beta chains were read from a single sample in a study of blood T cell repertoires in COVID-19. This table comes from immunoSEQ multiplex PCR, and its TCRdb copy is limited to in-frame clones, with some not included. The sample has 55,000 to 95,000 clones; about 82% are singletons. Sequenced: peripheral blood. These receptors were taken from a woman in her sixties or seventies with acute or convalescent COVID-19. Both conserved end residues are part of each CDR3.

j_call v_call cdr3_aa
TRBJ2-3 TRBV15 CATSRDEGWGTDTQYF
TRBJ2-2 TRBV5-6 CASSSLSDRGLNTGELFF
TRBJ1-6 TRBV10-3 CAIRDNQFYNSPLHF
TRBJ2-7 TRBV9 CASSTGLAGDGEQYF
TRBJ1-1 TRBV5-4 CASSLADRDAFF
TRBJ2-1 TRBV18 CASSGTGGYNEQFF
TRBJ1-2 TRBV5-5 CASSLVGQGALGYTF
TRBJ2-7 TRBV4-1 CASSQGSTGPYEQYF
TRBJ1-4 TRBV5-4 CASSLDGGANEKLFF
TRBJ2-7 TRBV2 CASSEARGLGGREQYF
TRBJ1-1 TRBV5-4 CASSLASGEAFF
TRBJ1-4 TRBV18 CASSSYQQGALNEKLFF
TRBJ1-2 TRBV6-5 CASSPRASSDGYTF
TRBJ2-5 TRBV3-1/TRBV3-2 CASSRSRETQYF
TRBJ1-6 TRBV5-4 CASSQWDRDNSPLHF
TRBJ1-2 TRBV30 CAWSGGRNYGYTF
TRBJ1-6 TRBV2 CASIGDREDSPLHF
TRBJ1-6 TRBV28 CASRWTHYNSPLHF
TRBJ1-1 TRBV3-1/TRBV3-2 CASSQAKSTEAFF
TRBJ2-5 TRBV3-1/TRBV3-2 CASSTSGGSGTQYF
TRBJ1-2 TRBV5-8 CASSLVLNRDSYGYTF
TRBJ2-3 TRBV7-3 CASSSPAGGADTQYF
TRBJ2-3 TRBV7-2 CASSLAGTSRTDTQYF
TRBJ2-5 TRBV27 CASSYLGAGETQYF